The subject of this entry is one T cell receptor (beta chain). Its antigen is unidentified. The source of the sample is a study of T cells after posttransplantation cyclophosphamide. Study-level points and caveats: Recipient CMV seropositivity and CMV reactivation strongly tracked TRB clonality. Later blood repertoires were often dominated by clones from the donor CD8+ memory compartment. Tissue-infiltrating T cells from skin or gut overlapped little with blood T cells.

The germline gives CDR1 LGHNA, CDR2 YSLEER. Losses at the gene ends were 0 bases for V and 6 bases for J; bases not matched to a gene: 8. This CDR3 is built from 17 residues. Generated by immunoSEQ multiplex PCR, the TCRdb table keeps only in-frame clones and is missing some. The sample has fewer than 40,000 clones; about 90% are singletons. The chain links TRBV4-3 to TRBJ2-1; TRBD2 matches 10 bases. The receptor was derived from a woman aged 40 to 50 with a blood cancer, CMV-positive, and with a related stem cell donor. Sequencing used PBMCs. CDR3 sequence reads: CASSQDLAGASRNEQFF. The CDR3, as DNA: TGCGCCAGCAGCCAAGACCTAGCGGGGGCAAGTCGCAATGAGCAGTTCTTC.